The rows below give T cell receptor beta chains drawn from one sample of a study of vaccination effects on CD4 cells after COVID-19. These receptors have no known antigen. Data came from immunoSEQ multiplex PCR; TCRdb stores just in-frame clones and leaves some out. Of tens of thousands of clones listed, roughly 77% were seen once; the top ten hold 5% to 6.5%. Sequences were derived from CD4+ T cells from PBMCs cultured with HIV peptides, sampled before COVID-19 vaccination. These TCRs come from a human donor who had a prior SARS-CoV-2 infection. CDR3s include the opening cysteine and the closing phenylalanine or tryptophan. The order of the fields is clone size, V gene, J gene, D gene, CDR3 DNA, CDR3 protein. A D gene is named only where the DNA matches it firmly. The size field is filled for only some rows; it gives once, few, many or a size class.

clone size: .; V gene: TRBV21-1; J gene: TRBJ1-1; D gene: .; CDR3 DNA: TGTGCCAGCGGCCTCTCGGACAGGCGGGTCACTGAAGCTTTCTTT; CDR3 protein: CASGLSDRRVTEAFF
clone size: .; V gene: TRBV7-3; J gene: TRBJ2-2; D gene: .; CDR3 DNA: TGTGCCAGCAGCCTTGGGAGTACCGGGGAGCTGTTTTTT; CDR3 protein: CASSLGSTGELFF
clone size: .; V gene: TRBV5-6; J gene: TRBJ2-3; D gene: .; CDR3 DNA: TGTGCCAGCAGCCTCGAGCGCGGGGGCCCCACAGATACGCAGTATTTT; CDR3 protein: CASSLERGGPTDTQYF
clone size: .; V gene: TRBV3-1/TRBV3-2; J gene: TRBJ2-5; D gene: .; CDR3 DNA: TGTGCCAGCAGCCAAGATGGGTTTCTCAAGACCCAGTACTTC; CDR3 protein: CASSQDGFLKTQYF
clone size: .; V gene: TRBV5-6; J gene: TRBJ1-4; D gene: TRBD1; CDR3 DNA: TGTGCCAGCAGCCTAGGGACAGGGCGGCCTAATGAAAAACTGTTTTTT; CDR3 protein: CASSLGTGRPNEKLFF
clone size: .; V gene: TRBV4-2; J gene: TRBJ2-2; D gene: .; CDR3 DNA: TGTGCCAGCAGCCAAGATAAATTATTTGGGGAGCTGTTTTTT; CDR3 protein: CASSQDKLFGELFF
clone size: few; V gene: TRBV18; J gene: TRBJ1-4; D gene: .; CDR3 DNA: TGTGCCAGCTCCCGGTCGGGCAGGGGAAGTGAAAAACTGTTTTTT; CDR3 protein: CASSRSGRGSEKLFF
clone size: few; V gene: TRBV5-1; J gene: TRBJ1-3; D gene: TRBD1; CDR3 DNA: TGCGCCAGCCGGCCTCTGGGGGACAGGGCGGACACCATATATTTT; CDR3 protein: CASRPLGDRADTIYF
clone size: .; V gene: TRBV19; J gene: TRBJ1-2; D gene: .; CDR3 DNA: TGTGCCGTCGCCAGTACTAACTATGGCTACACCTTC; CDR3 protein: CAVASTNYGYTF
clone size: .; V gene: TRBV7-2; J gene: TRBJ2-1; D gene: TRBD2; CDR3 DNA: TGTGCCAGCGGGGGGACTAGATTGAATGAGCAGTTCTTC; CDR3 protein: CASGGTRLNEQFF
clone size: .; V gene: TRBV3-1/TRBV3-2; J gene: TRBJ2-7; D gene: TRBD1; CDR3 DNA: TGTGCCAGCAGCCGGGGACAGGCGGTCTCCTACGAGCAGTACTTC; CDR3 protein: CASSRGQAVSYEQYF
clone size: .; V gene: TRBV24-1; J gene: TRBJ2-2; D gene: .; CDR3 DNA: TGTGCCACCAGTGAGTTCGGGGAGCTGTTTTTT; CDR3 protein: CATSEFGELFF
clone size: .; V gene: TRBV7-2; J gene: TRBJ1-4; D gene: .; CDR3 DNA: TGTGCCAGCAGCTTAAGAGCCGGGACGGCGAATGAAAAACTGTTTTTT; CDR3 protein: CASSLRAGTANEKLFF
clone size: many; V gene: TRBV7-2; J gene: TRBJ2-7; D gene: TRBD2; CDR3 DNA: TGTGCCAGCAGCTTAACAAAGCGGGAGGTCGAGCAGTACTTC; CDR3 protein: CASSLTKREVEQYF
clone size: .; V gene: TRBV11-1; J gene: TRBJ2-7; D gene: .; CDR3 DNA: TGTGCCAGCAGCCTTGACAGACAATCCTACGAGCAGTACTTC; CDR3 protein: CASSLDRQSYEQYF